This T cell receptor beta chain was identified in a study of cytomegalovirus exposure and HLA in healthy donors. In germline, CDR1 is SGHRS, CDR2 YFSETQ. With 1 base removed from V and 1 base from J, the gap between germline ends came to 5 bases. There are 14 residues in the CDR3. There are a few counts of this clone. The PCR ran on 60 Vbeta and 13 Jbeta primers. This table comes from immunoSEQ multiplex PCR, and its TCRdb copy is limited to in-frame clones, with some not included. The profile shows approximately 150,000 clones, around 86% of them singletons. The sample was PBMCs. The clonotype originates from a human donor in good health. The chain links TRBV5-1 to TRBJ2-2, with D uncertain. The CDR3, as DNA: TGCGCCAGCAGCTTGCGACTGAACACCGGGGAGCTGTTTTTT. Its translation is CASSLRLNTGELFF.